This T cell receptor (beta chain) was found in a study of blood T cell repertoires in COVID-19. Study-level information: Acute and convalescent COVID-19 specimens originated in the United States, Italy and Spain. PBMCs, B-cell-depleted T cells, or T cells provided the cDNA or gDNA that made up the material.

This clone was seen more than once but under ten times. As handled by the study authors: Amplification of reference gene primers provided the estimated nucleated cell counts. TCRdb's table, derived via immunoSEQ multiplex PCR, lists solely in-frame clones and lacks some. V, J and clone size are those of that table, while D and trimming were read from the DNA. Among some 97,000 clones listed, roughly 87% were seen once. V shed 5 bases and J shed 4 bases, with 21 bases lying between them. CDR3 size: 18 residues. Germline lookup yields CDR1 SGHVS and CDR2 FNYEAQ. The V call is TRBV7-6, the J call TRBJ2-6, with a possible D match to TRBD2 (5 bases). The clonotype originates from a man aged 25-40 years in a cohort sampled during active COVID-19. The sequencing sample was made of peripheral blood. The chain's CDR3 is CASSPLEMGGFGANVLTF. CDR3 coding DNA: TGTGCCAGCAGCCCATTGGAAATGGGCGGGTTCGGGGCCAACGTCCTGACTTTC.